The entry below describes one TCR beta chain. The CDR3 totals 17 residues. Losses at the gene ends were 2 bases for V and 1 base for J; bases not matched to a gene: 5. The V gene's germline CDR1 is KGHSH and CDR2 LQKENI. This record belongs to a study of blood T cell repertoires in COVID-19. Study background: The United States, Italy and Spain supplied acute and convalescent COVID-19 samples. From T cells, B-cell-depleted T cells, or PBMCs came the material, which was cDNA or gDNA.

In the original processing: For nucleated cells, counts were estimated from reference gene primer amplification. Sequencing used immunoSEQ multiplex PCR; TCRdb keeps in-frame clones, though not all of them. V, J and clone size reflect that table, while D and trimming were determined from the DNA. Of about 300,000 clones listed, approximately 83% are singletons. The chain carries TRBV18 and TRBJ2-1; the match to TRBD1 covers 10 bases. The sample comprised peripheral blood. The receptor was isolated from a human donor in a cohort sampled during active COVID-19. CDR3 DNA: TGTGCCAGCTCACCAGGGACAGGGGCTACTTCCTACAATGAGCAGTTCTTC. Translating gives CASSPGTGATSYNEQFF.